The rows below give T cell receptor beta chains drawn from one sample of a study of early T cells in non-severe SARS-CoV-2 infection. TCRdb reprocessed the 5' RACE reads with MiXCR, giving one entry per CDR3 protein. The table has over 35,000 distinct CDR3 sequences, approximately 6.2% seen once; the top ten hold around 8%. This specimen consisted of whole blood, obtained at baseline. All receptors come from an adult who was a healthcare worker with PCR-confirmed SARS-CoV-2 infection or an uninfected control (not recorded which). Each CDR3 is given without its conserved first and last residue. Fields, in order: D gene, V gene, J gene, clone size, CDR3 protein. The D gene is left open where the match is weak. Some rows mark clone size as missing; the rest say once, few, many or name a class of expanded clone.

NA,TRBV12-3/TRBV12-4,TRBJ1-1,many,ASSIDDTEAF
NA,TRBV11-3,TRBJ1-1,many,ASSLGGTGGNTEAF
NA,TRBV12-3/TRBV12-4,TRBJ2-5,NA,ASSIRTGQETQY
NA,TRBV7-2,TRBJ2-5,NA,ASSLSRVQETQY
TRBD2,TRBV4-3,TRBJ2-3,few,ASSKGLAVGGTQY
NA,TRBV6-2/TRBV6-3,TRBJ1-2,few,ASSSNGYT
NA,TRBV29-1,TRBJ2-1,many,SVEDLQQGDEQF
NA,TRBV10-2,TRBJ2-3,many,ASSGSGDTQY
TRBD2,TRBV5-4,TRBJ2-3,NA,ASSLLGLAGNTQY
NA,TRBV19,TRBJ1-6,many,ASSMDSYYSPLH
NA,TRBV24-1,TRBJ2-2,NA,ATSELGGGRPNTGELF
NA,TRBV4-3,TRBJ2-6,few,ASSQDGGRSGANVLT
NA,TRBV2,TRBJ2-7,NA,ASSANGEQY
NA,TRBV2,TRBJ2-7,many,VQGILDEQY
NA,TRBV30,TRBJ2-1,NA,AWRGAWNEQF
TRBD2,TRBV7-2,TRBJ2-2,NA,ASSLGLASTELF
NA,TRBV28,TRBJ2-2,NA,ASSTPGAGIRELF
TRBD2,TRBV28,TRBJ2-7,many,ASRVLAGISYEQY
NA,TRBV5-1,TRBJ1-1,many,ASSLALELEAF
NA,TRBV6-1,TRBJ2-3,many,ASSEAGYTDTQY
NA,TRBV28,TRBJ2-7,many,ASHTPGRSYEQY
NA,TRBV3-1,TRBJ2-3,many,ASSLHIKGTDTQY
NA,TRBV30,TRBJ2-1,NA,AWSLGRYEQF
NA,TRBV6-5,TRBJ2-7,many,ASSYGRSSYEQY
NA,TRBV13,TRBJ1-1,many,ASSESTEAF
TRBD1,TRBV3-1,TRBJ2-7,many,ASSRGQGIYEQY
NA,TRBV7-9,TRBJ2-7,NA,ASSPALRDTDYEQY
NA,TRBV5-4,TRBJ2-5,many,ASSLGAGETQY
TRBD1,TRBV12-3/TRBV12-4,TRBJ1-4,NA,ASTKGDRENEKLF
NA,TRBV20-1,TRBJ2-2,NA,SARVDTHGELF
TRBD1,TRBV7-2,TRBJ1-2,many,ASSLVTGDEGYT
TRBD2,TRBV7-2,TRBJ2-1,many,ASSSSSGAGNEQF
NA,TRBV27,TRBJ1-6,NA,ASSSPFGGSPLH
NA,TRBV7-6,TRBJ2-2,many,ASSLLGTGELF
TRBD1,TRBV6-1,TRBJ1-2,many,ASSETGERYGYT
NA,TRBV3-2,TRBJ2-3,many,ASSQSGGARDTDTQY
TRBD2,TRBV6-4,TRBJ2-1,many,ASSDSPGGLNEQF
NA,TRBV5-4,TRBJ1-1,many,ASRRDGGGTEAF
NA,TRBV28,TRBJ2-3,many,ASNRLGGTQY
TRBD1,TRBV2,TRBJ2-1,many,ASSAGTGLSSSFNEQF
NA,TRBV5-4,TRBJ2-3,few,ASSYDRRDTQY
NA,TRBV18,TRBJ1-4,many,ASSPQGSGTNEKLF
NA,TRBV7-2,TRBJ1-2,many,ASRQIYYGYT
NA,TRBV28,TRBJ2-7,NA,ASAETDRSSYEQY
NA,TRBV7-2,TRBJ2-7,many,ASSLAGEQY
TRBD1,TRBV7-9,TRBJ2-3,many,ASSLVSTGGFTDTQY
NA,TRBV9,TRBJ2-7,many,ASSALDSIREQY
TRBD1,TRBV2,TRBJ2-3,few,ASSPRTGRTDTQY
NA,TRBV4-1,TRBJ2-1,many,ASSQQVLSYNEQF
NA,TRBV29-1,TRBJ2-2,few,SVDLGQGKTGELF
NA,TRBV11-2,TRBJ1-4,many,ASSQVPEEKLF
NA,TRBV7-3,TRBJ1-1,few,ASSLRSNTEAF